These 17 T cell receptor beta chains came from one sample sequenced in a study of blood T cells in healthy people across ages. For the second PCR, which ran for about 7 to 11 cycles, a sample-barcoded 5' primer and a J-beta primer mix were used. TCRdb used MiXCR to reprocess the 5' RACE reads, holding one entry per CDR3 protein. The table records some 700,000 distinct CDR3 sequences, about 20% of them present only once. Material for sequencing was blood. These TCRs come from a man aged 70 or older in good health.

This clonotype is a singleton in its sample. The chain has TRBV12-3 or TRBV12-4 and TRBJ2-3, with 12 bases identical to TRBD2. Trimming took 5 bases from V and 10 from J; bases not matched to a gene: 16. The CDR3 runs 17 residues. The CDR3 region is CASSPLSTSGRGNAQYF. In DNA, the CDR3 is TGTGCCAGCAGTCCTCTTTCGACTAGCGGGAGAGGTAATGCGCAGTATTTT.

This clonotype was detected only once. V and J are TRBV12-5 and TRBJ2-3; D uncertain. The CDR3 is made up of 12 amino acids. The ends were cut back, 2 bases at V and 2 bases at J, with 2 bases in the middle. From germline, CDR1 is LGHNT and CDR2 FRNRAP. The CDR3 bases are TGTGCTAGTGGTTTGAACACAGATACGCAGTATTTT. It encodes CASGLNTDTQYF.

This clonotype was observed a handful of times. The gene calls are TRBV7-6 and TRBJ2-5; D call uncertain. The CDR3 loop spans 14 amino acids. CDR1 is SGHVS, CDR2 FNYEAQ, per germline. Trimming removed 2 bases at V and 3 bases at J, with 10 bases between. The CDR3 sequence: CASSLQPIKETQYF. The CDR3 region has the DNA TGTGCCAGCAGCTTACAGCCAATAAAAGAGACCCAGTACTTC.

In this sample, this clonotype turned up a few times. The rearrangement joins TRBV7-9 to TRBJ2-3, with no clear D. In germline, CDR1 is SEHNR, CDR2 FQNEAQ (reference sequence). This CDR3 is 15 amino acids long. Between the trimmed V and J ends, which lost 5 bases and 1 base, there was a span of 13 bases. This chain's CDR3 is CASSRWVAGTDTQYF. CDR3 in DNA: TGTGCCAGCAGCCGCTGGGTAGCTGGCACAGATACGCAGTATTTT.

This clonotype was counted a few times. The chain employs TRBV29-1 and TRBJ1-1; D uncertain. Germline lookup yields CDR1 SQVTM and CDR2 ANQGSEA. The CDR3 is 12 amino acids. With 7 bases removed from V and 2 bases from J, the gap between germline ends came to 11 bases. CDR3 nucleotide sequence: TGCAGCGGAAAGACGGTTAACACTGAAGCTTTCTTT. Protein product: CSGKTVNTEAFF.

This clonotype showed up many times. This chain joins TRBV11-1 and TRBJ2-5, with 11 bases aligning to TRBD1. This CDR3 spans 15 amino acids. J lost 2 bases, V lost 5 bases, and 4 bases had no gene match. Germline V lookup: CDR1 SGHAT, CDR2 FQDESV (reference sequence). The CDR3 nucleotides read TGTGCCAGCAGCGGAAGGGACAGGGGGCAAGAGACCCAGTACTTC. Its translation: CASSGRDRGQETQYF. The full variable domain, in which reference TRBV11-1 and TRBJ2-5 provide the parts outside the CDR3, is EAEVAQSPRYKITEKSQAVAFWCDPISGHATLYWYRQILGQGPELLVQFQDESVVDDSQLPKDRFSAERLKGVDSTLKIQPAELGDSAMYLCASSGRDRGQETQYFGPGTRLLVL.

V and J are TRBV5-5 and TRBJ2-7; D possibly corresponds to TRBD1 (5 bases). The CDR3 extends over 13 amino acids. Deletions cut 1 base from V and 5 bases from J, with 10 bases between. The germline V gene has CDR1 SGHKS and CDR2 YYEKEE (reference sequence). CDR3: CASSLIPRDEQYF. CDR3 coding DNA: TGTGCCAGCAGCTTGATACCCAGGGACGAGCAGTACTTC. The full variable domain, rest sourced from reference TRBV5-5 and TRBJ2-7, is DAGVTQSPTHLIKTRGQQVTLRCSPISGHKSVSWYQQVLGQGPQFIFQYYEKEERGRGNFPDRFSARQFPNYSSELNVNALLLGDSALYLCASSLIPRDEQYFGPGTRLTVT.

This clonotype has only a few counts. The rearrangement links TRBV7-8 to TRBJ2-2; 8 positions match TRBD2. With 7 bases clipped from V and 6 bases from J, the junction kept 7 bases outside the gene matches. This CDR3 has 14 amino acids. Germline V gene lookup returns CDR1 SGHVS and CDR2 FQNEAQ. In nucleotides, the CDR3 is TGTGCCAGCACCCGGATAGCGGGACCCGGGGAGCTGTTTTTT. The encoded protein is CASTRIAGPGELFF.

The chain joins TRBV12-5 to TRBJ2-4; TRBD2 matches at 10 bases. This CDR3 contains 15 residues. Trimming at V came to 0 bases and at J to 8 bases, leaving 4 bases not matched to a gene. Per germline, CDR1 LGHNT and CDR2 FRNRAP. The CDR3 loop reads CASGLVLAGVDIQYF. The DNA of the CDR3 is TGTGCTAGTGGTTTGGTGCTAGCGGGAGTGGACATTCAGTACTTC.

This clonotype was seen only a few times. The CDR3 DNA reads as TGCAGTGCTTCTAGCGGGGGGTACCAAGAGACCCAGTACTTC. Translation: CSASSGGYQETQYF. This sequence joins TRBV20-1 and TRBJ2-5; TRBD2 matches at 11 bases. Germline CDR1 DFQATT, CDR2 SNEGSKA (reference sequence). The CDR3 extends over 14 amino acids. After removal of 5 bases from V and 0 bases from J, the junction contained 2 bases not matched to a gene.

This chain connects TRBV20-1 to TRBJ2-1, with D possibly TRBD1 on 6 matching bases. The CDR3 runs 16 residues. V gave up 0 bases and J gave up 3 bases, with 15 bases separating them. Germline values: CDR1 DFQATT, CDR2 SNEGSKA (reference sequence). The CDR3 sequence: CSARDGGQPNYNEQFF. CDR3 in DNA: TGCAGTGCTAGAGATGGTGGACAGCCGAACTACAATGAGCAGTTCTTC.

CDR3 loop: CSALAGASSYNEQFF. The CDR3 nucleotides read TGCAGTGCCTTAGCGGGGGCGAGCTCCTACAATGAGCAGTTCTTC. The V gene is TRBV20-1, the J gene TRBJ2-1, with 9 bases aligning to TRBD2. CDR3 length: 15 amino acids. The germline CDR1 and CDR2 sequences are DFQATT and SNEGSKA (reference sequence). With 6 bases clipped from V and 0 bases from J, the junction kept 6 bases outside the gene matches.

This clonotype occurred a few times. The chain couples TRBV12-3 or TRBV12-4 to TRBJ2-1; 8 bases align to TRBD2. With 5 bases clipped from V and 4 bases from J, the junction kept 10 bases outside the gene matches. The CDR3 sequence is 16 residues long. The CDR3 DNA reads TGTGCCAGCAGTCCTCACACTAGCGGAGGATACAATGAGCAGTTCTTC. Protein product: CASSPHTSGGYNEQFF.

This clonotype has a handful of counts. The chain joins TRBV6-2 or TRBV6-3 to TRBJ2-1, with D perhaps matching TRBD1 (6 bases). Judging by the DNA end, TRBJ2-5 fits better; the J call may be wrong. This CDR3 has 12 residues. Germline V CDR1 and CDR2: MNHEY, SVGEGT. CDR3 DNA: TGTGCCAGCAGTTACTCGACAGGTACCCAGTACTTC. Protein: CASSYSTGTQYF.

This sequence joins TRBV4-1 and TRBJ2-5; D unclear. CDR1 and CDR2 from the germline V gene are MGHRA and YSYEKL. V was shortened by 1 base and J by 5 bases, with 11 bases between the two germline ends. The CDR3 is 14 residues long. CDR3: CASSQVGVVETQYF. The CDR3 nucleotides are TGCGCCAGCAGCCAAGTTGGAGTGGTGGAGACCCAGTACTTC.

This clonotype occurred a few times. The chain links TRBV29-1 to TRBJ1-2; possibly TRBD1 for D (5 bases). The V gene lost 3 bases and the J gene lost 4 bases, with 9 bases spanning the gap. Germline loops: CDR1 SQVTM, CDR2 ANQGSEA. This CDR3 contains 12 residues. Here the CDR3 reads CSVEGRVYGYTF. CDR3 bases: TGCAGCGTTGAGGGCAGGGTCTATGGCTACACCTTC.

The V gene is TRBV12-3 or TRBV12-4, the J gene TRBJ2-3; D remains unclear. The CDR3 length is 12 residues. Trimming pared 3 bases from V and 4 bases from J, leaving 5 bases between. The CDR3 nucleotides are TGTGCCAGCAGTTTTGTTTCAGATACGCAGTATTTT. Translated: CASSFVSDTQYF.